This entry lists 17 T cell receptor beta chains sequenced from one sample in a study of T cells in Graves' hyperthyroidism and ophthalmopathy. Amplification yielded TCR beta CDR3 regions, with RNA transcripts as the source. Using the HTBI primer set, a first-round RT-PCR was run on the TCR CDR3. TCRdb reanalysed the multiplex PCR reads using MiXCR and keeps one entry per CDR3 protein. The table has some 350,000 distinct CDR3 sequences, roughly 15% seen once. The sequencing input was blood. Receptors originate from an older woman with Graves' ophthalmopathy.

This clonotype came up many times. The rearrangement links TRBV24-1 to TRBJ2-5; D is unclear. Trimming cost V 4 bases and J 0 bases, with 11 bases left between them. In germline, CDR1 is KGHDR, CDR2 SFDVKD. This CDR3 spans 15 amino acids. The CDR3 region is CATSDSTANQETQYF. DNA of the CDR3: TGTGCCACCAGTGACTCCACAGCAAACCAAGAGACCCAGTACTTC.

This clonotype was observed a few times. The chain employs TRBV12-3 or TRBV12-4 and TRBJ1-5; D perhaps matches TRBD1 (6 bases). The CDR3 contains 14 residues. V lost 6 bases and J 9 bases, leaving 18 bases between the germline ends. The CDR3 here is CASSLGQSQGPQHF. CDR3 coding DNA: TGTGCCAGCAGCCTCGGACAGAGCCAAGGGCCCCAGCATTTT.

This clonotype was seen ten or more times. The rearrangement uses TRBV3-1 and TRBJ1-2; no reliable D call. V shed 1 base and J shed 8 bases, with 11 bases lying between them. This CDR3 is built from 13 residues. Per germline, CDR1 LGHDT and CDR2 YNNKEL (reference sequence). CDR3 nucleotides: TGTGCCAGCAGCCAAGTTTCTTATAGAGGCTACACCTTC. This sequence encodes CASSQVSYRGYTF. Full variable domain (missing parts from reference TRBV3-1 and TRBJ1-2): DTAVSQTPKYLVTQMGNDKSIKCEQNLGHDTMYWYKQDSKKFLKIMFSYNNKELIINETVPNRFSPKSPDKAHLNLHINSLELGDSAVYFCASSQVSYRGYTFGSGTRLTVV.

To note about this clonotype: A much larger clone is a single base away; this may be a read error. The gene calls are TRBV5-1 and TRBJ2-5; D possibly corresponds to TRBD1 (8 bases). Per germline, CDR1 SGHRS and CDR2 YFSETQ. The CDR3 spans 19 residues. In DNA form, the CDR3 reads TGCGCCAGCAGCCCCTTCGGGGCAGGGGGCCGAGCGGGACAAGGGACCCAGTACTTC. Its translation: CASSPFGAGGRAGQGTQYF.

The table lists this clonotype with many counts. The V and J genes are TRBV12-3 or TRBV12-4 and TRBJ2-3, with D perhaps TRBD2 (6 bases). The CDR3 sequence is 14 residues long. V lost 3 bases and J 2 bases, leaving 9 bases between the germline ends. CDR3 nucleotide sequence: TGTGCCAGCAGTTTTTCTAGCGACACAGATACGCAGTATTTT. Translating it yields CASSFSSDTDTQYF.

At least ten counts were recorded for this clonotype. The chain links TRBV28 to TRBJ2-5, with no clear D. V lost 3 bases, J lost 4 bases, and 9 bases lay in between. There are 13 residues in the CDR3. The germline CDR1 and CDR2 sequences are MDHEN and SYDVKM. The CDR3 DNA follows: TGTGCCAGCAGTTTTTATGGCGTAGAGACCCAGTACTTC. Translation gives CASSFYGVETQYF.

This clonotype was observed many times. CDR3 nucleotide sequence: TGCAGTACCTCCTCCGGACAGGGGAGCACAGATACGCAGTATTTT. It specifies CSTSSGQGSTDTQYF. The chain carries TRBV20-1 and TRBJ2-3, with 9 positions matching TRBD1. The CDR3 is 15 amino acids. Germline assignment: CDR1 DFQATT and CDR2 SNEGSKA (reference sequence). J gave up 0 bases and V 8 bases, and 9 bases lay outside the gene matches.

The chain combines TRBV12-3 or TRBV12-4 with TRBJ2-1; 11 bases agree with TRBD2. The V gene end was trimmed by 4 bases and the J gene end by 13 bases; junction bases not matched to a gene: 6. The CDR3 contains 13 residues. CDR3 region: CASSYRTSGSQFF. As DNA, the CDR3 is TGTGCCAGCAGTTACAGGACTAGCGGGTCACAGTTCTTC.

The J gene is TRBJ1-4, the V gene TRBV6-1; 7 nucleotides align to TRBD1. V was pared by 4 bases and J by 11 bases, with 13 bases of the junction left unmatched. Germline assignment: CDR1 MNHNS and CDR2 SASEGT. CDR3 size: 15 residues. CDR3 region: CASSVSGQASEKLFF. CDR3 sequence (DNA): TGTGCCAGCAGTGTATCCGGACAGGCATCAGAGAAACTGTTTTTT.

This clonotype has only a few counts. The chain carries TRBV9 and TRBJ1-1; D gene uncertain. The V end was cut by 4 bases, the J end by 10 bases, with 11 bases between. This CDR3 has 11 amino acids. Germline V gives CDR1 SGDLS, CDR2 YYNGEE. CDR3 in amino acids: CASSSGVGAFF. CDR3 sequence (DNA): TGTGCCAGCAGCTCAGGAGTCGGAGCTTTCTTT.

This clonotype was seen at least ten times. The rearrangement uses TRBV10-1 and TRBJ2-1, with 7 bases lining up with TRBD2. CDR1 is WNHNN, CDR2 SYGVQD, per germline (reference sequence). The CDR3 is made up of 16 amino acids. V gave up 0 bases and J gave up 8 bases; unmatched junction bases: 10. The chain's CDR3 is CASSESKSGIVDEQFF. CDR3 nucleotide sequence: TGCGCCAGCAGTGAGTCAAAAAGCGGGATCGTCGATGAGCAGTTCTTC.

Many counts were recorded for this clonotype. The gene calls are TRBV18 and TRBJ1-2, with D perhaps TRBD1 (5 bases). V was clipped by 0 bases and J by 5 bases, with 19 bases between them. The CDR3 extends over 17 amino acids. Germline V gene lookup returns CDR1 KGHSH and CDR2 LQKENI. CDR3 sequence: CASSPPRDSKYNYGYTF. CDR3 coding DNA: TGTGCCAGCTCACCACCTAGAGACAGCAAATACAATTATGGCTACACCTTC.

This clonotype was seen a few times. J is TRBJ1-1 and V is TRBV3-1, with 7 bases aligning to TRBD1. CDR3 length: 14 residues. CDR1 LGHDT and CDR2 YNNKEL come from the germline V gene (reference sequence). The V segment lost 8 bases and the J segment 1 base; nucleotides outside the gene matches: 7. The CDR3 spells CASARGGGNTEAFF. CDR3 nucleotides: TGTGCCAGCGCCAGGGGGGGCGGGAACACTGAAGCTTTCTTT.

V gene TRBV29-1 combines with J gene TRBJ1-1, with D possibly matching TRBD1 (6 bases). Per germline, CDR1 SQVTM and CDR2 ANQGSEA. The CDR3 sequence is 14 residues long. Trimming took 1 base from V and 1 from J, leaving 10 bases between them. CDR3: CSVEVRGQNTEAFF. The CDR3 DNA reads TGCAGCGTTGAAGTGCGGGGACAGAACACTGAAGCTTTCTTT.

In this sample, this clonotype turned up many times. The chain has TRBV20-1 and TRBJ2-7, with D maybe TRBD2 (5 bases). The germline CDR1 and CDR2 sequences are DFQATT and SNEGSKA (reference sequence). With 6 bases removed from V and 3 bases from J, the gap between germline ends came to 21 bases. The length of the CDR3 is 15 residues. CDR3 protein: CSAKDFEGGIYEQYF. The CDR3 DNA reads TGCAGTGCCAAAGACTTCGAGGGCGGTATCTACGAGCAGTACTTC.

This clonotype was detected ten times or more. CDR3 sequence reads: CSAVTSGSDRSYNEQFF. The CDR3 DNA follows: TGCAGTGCCGTGACTAGCGGGAGCGATCGTTCCTACAATGAGCAGTTCTTC. The chain carries TRBV20-1 and TRBJ2-1, with 12 bases fitting TRBD2. V lost 6 bases, J lost 1 base, and 10 bases stayed unmatched. Per the germline V gene, CDR1 is DFQATT and CDR2 is SNEGSKA (reference sequence). The CDR3 runs to 17 residues.

There are a few counts of this clonotype. The V call is TRBV9, the J call TRBJ2-2, with D perhaps TRBD2 (6 bases). Germline lookup yields CDR1 SGDLS and CDR2 YYNGEE. The CDR3 loop spans 16 amino acids. V shed 0 bases and J shed 5 bases, with 14 bases lying between them. CDR3 sequence (DNA): TGTGCCAGCAGCGTAGAGCCAGGGAGGATTACCGGGGAGCTGTTTTTT. This codes for CASSVEPGRITGELFF.